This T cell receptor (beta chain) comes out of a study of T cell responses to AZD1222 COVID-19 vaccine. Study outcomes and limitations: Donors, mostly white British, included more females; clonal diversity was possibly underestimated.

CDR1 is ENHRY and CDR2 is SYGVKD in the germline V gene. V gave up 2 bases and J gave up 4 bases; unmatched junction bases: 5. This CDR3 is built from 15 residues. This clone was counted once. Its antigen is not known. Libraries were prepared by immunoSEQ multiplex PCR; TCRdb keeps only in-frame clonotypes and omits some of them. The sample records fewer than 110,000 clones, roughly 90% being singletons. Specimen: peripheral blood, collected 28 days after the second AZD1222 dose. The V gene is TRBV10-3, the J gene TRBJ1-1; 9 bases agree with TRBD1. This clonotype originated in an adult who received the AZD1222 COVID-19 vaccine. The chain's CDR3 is CAISEAGTGSTEAFF. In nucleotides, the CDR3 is TGTGCCATCAGTGAGGCCGGGACAGGGTCCACTGAAGCTTTCTTT.